This T cell receptor (beta chain) was identified in a study of PD-1 blockade in classical Hodgkin lymphoma. General observations from the study: Reports described newly diagnosed patients as having lower baseline TCR diversity than healthy donors.

The data were produced by immunoSEQ multiplex PCR, yet TCRdb's version contains in-frame clones alone and is incomplete. Here the sample spans tens of thousands of clones, approximately 81% being singletons. As to time point: cycle 4 day 1 (C4D1), after less than 7 weeks of nivolumab. Brentuximab vedotin exposure varied, and every patient relapsed after autologous stem cell transplantation. The study purified CD4+ T cells from thawed PBMCs using magnetic negative selection. Details on this clone: What it recognizes is unknown.

The TCR was taken from a human donor with classical Hodgkin lymphoma. Here the sequenced sample was CD4+ T cells from blood, taken before the fourth cycle of nivolumab.

The CDR3 DNA reads as TGCAGTGCGGCAGGCTACGAGCAGTACTTC. It encodes CSAAGYEQYF. This chain joins TRBV20-1 and TRBJ2-7, with D uncertain. The V end was cut by 6 bases, the J end by 3 bases, with 6 bases between. This CDR3 spans 10 amino acids. CDR1 and CDR2 (germline): DFQATT, SNEGSKA (reference sequence).